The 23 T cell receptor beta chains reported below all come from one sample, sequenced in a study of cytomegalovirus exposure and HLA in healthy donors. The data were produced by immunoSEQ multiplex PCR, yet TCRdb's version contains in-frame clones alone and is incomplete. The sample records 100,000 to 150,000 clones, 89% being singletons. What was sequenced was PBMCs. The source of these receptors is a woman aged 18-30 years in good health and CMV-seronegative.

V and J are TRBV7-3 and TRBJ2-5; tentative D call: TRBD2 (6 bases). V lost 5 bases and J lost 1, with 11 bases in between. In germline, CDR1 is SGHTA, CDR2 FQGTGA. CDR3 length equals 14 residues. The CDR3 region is CASSPGLLQETQYF. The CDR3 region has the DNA TGTGCCAGCAGCCCGGGACTCCTCCAAGAGACCCAGTACTTC.

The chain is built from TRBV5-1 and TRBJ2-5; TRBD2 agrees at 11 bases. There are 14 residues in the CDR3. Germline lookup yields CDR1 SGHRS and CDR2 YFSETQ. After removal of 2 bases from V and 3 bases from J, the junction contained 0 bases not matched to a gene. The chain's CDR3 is CASSLLAGEETQYF. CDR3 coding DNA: TGCGCCAGCAGCTTACTAGCGGGAGAAGAGACCCAGTACTTC.

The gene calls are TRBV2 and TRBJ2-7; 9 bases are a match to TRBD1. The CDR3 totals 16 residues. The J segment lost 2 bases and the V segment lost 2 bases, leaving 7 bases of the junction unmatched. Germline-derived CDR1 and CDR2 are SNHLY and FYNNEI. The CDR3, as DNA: TGTGCCAGCAGTGAACTTTTGACAGGGGGACCCTACGAGCAGTACTTC. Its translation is CASSELLTGGPYEQYF. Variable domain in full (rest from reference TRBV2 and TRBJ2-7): EPEVTQTPSHQVTQMGQEVILRCVPISNHLYFYWYRQILGQKVEFLVSFYNNEISEKSEIFDDQFSVERPDGSNFTLKIRSTKLEDSAMYFCASSELLTGGPYEQYFGPGTRLTVT.

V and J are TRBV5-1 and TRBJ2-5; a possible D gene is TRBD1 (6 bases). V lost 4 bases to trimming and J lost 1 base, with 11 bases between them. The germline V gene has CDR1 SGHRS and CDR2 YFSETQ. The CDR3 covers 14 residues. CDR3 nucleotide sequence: TGCGCCAGCAGCCATGCAGGGGCCCAAGAGACCCAGTACTTC. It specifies CASSHAGAQETQYF.

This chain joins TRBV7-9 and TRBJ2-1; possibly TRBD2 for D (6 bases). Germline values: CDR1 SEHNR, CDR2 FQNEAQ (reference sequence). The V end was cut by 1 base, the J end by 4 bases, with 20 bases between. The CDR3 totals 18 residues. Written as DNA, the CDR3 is TGTGCCAGCAGCTTAGGGGTACTAGCACGAAAAATTTACAATGAGCAGTTCTTC. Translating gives CASSLGVLARKIYNEQFF. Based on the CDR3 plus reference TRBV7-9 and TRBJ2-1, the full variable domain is DTGVSQNPRHKITKRGQNVTFRCDPISEHNRLYWYRQTLGQGPEFLTYFQNEAQLEKSRLLSDRFSAERPKGSFSTLEIQRTEQGDSAMYLCASSLGVLARKIYNEQFFGPGTRLTVL.

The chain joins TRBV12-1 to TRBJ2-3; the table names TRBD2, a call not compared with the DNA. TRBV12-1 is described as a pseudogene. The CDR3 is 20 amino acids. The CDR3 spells CASSFGPLALLSLSTDTQYF. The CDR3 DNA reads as TGTGCCAGCAGCTTCGGGCCCCTAGCGCTACTCAGCCTTAGCACAGATACGCAGTATTTT.

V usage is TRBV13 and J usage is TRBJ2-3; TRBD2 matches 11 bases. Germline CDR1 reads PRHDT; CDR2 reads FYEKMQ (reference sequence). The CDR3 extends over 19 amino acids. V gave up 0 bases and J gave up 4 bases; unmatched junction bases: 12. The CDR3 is CASSLGGLIAGGGPDTQYF. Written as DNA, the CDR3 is TGTGCCAGCAGCTTAGGAGGCCTAATAGCGGGAGGGGGCCCAGATACGCAGTATTTT. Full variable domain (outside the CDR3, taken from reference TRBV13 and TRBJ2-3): AAGVIQSPRHLIKEKRETATLKCYPIPRHDTVYWYQQGPGQDPQFLISFYEKMQSDKGSIPDRFSAQQFSDYHSELNMSSLELGDSALYFCASSLGGLIAGGGPDTQYFGPGTRLTVL.

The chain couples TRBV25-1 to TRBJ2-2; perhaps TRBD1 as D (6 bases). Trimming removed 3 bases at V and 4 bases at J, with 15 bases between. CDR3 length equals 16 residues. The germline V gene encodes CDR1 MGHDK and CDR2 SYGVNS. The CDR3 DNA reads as TGTGCCAGCAGTGAGGGGGCGGTGGGGAGCACCGGGGAGCTGTTTTTT. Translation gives CASSEGAVGSTGELFF.

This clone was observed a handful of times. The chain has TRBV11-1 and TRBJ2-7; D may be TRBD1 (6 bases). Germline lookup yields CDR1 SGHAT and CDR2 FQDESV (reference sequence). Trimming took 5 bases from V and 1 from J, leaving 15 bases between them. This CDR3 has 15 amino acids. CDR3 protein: CASSRGTGPSYEQYF. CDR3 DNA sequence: TGTGCCAGCAGCCGGGGAACAGGGCCTTCCTACGAGCAGTACTTC.

CDR3: CASSKLQGLNTEAFF. In DNA form, the CDR3 reads TGTGCCAGCAGCAAATTACAGGGCTTGAACACTGAAGCTTTCTTT. This rearrangement joins TRBV7-9 to TRBJ1-1; a weak D match, TRBD1 (6 bases). There are 15 residues in the CDR3. The germline gives CDR1 SEHNR, CDR2 FQNEAQ (reference sequence). V lost 5 bases and J lost 0, with 13 bases in between.

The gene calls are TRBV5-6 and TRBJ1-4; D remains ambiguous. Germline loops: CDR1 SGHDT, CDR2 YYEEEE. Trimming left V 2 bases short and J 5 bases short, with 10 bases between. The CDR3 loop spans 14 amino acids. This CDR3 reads CASSFGGRNEKLFF. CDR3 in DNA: TGTGCCAGCAGCTTTGGAGGGCGGAATGAAAAACTGTTTTTT.

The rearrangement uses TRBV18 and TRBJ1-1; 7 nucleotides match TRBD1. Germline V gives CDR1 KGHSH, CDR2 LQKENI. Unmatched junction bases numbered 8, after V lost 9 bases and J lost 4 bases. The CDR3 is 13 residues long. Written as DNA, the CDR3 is TGTGCCAGTCGCGGCGGACAGGCCACTGAAGCTTTCTTT. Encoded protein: CASRGGQATEAFF.

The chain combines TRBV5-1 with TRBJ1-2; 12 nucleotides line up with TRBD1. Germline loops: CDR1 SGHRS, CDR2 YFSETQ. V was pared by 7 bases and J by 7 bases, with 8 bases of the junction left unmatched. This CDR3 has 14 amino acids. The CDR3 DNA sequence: TGCGCCAGCGGTCGGGGACAGGGGGCTCTTGGCTACACCTTC. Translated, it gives CASGRGQGALGYTF.

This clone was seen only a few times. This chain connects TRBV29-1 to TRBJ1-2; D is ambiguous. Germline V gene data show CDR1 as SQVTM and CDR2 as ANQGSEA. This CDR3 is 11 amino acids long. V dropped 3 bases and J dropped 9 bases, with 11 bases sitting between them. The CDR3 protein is CSVEAGSRYTF. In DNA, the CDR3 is TGCAGCGTTGAGGCAGGTTCTCGCTACACCTTC.

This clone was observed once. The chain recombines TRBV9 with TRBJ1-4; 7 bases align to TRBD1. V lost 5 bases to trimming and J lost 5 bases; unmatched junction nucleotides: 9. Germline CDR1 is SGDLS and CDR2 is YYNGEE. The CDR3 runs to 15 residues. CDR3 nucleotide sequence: TGTGCCAGCAGTCAGGGGGTACTGCTCAATGAAAAACTGTTTTTT. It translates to CASSQGVLLNEKLFF. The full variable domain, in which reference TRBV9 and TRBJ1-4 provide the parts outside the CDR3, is DSGVTQTPKHLITATGQRVTLRCSPRSGDLSVYWYQQSLDQGLQFLIQYYNGEERAKGNILERFSAQQFPDLHSELNLSSLELGDSALYFCASSQGVLLNEKLFFGSGTQLSVL.

The CDR3 DNA is TGTGCCAGCTCACCAGCGGAGTACGAGCAGTACTTC. Translation: CASSPAEYEQYF. The rearrangement joins TRBV18 to TRBJ2-7; D unclear. Between the trimmed V and J ends, which lost 2 bases and 4 bases, there was a span of 6 bases. The CDR3 length is 12 residues. CDR1 is KGHSH and CDR2 is LQKENI in the germline V gene.

CDR3 loop: CASSSPFGASGTTDTQYF. In DNA, the CDR3 is TGTGCCAGCAGCTCCCCCTTTGGTGCTAGCGGGACCACAGATACGCAGTATTTT. V gene TRBV7-9 combines with J gene TRBJ2-3; TRBD2 matches at 9 bases. The CDR3 runs 18 residues. Germline V gives CDR1 SEHNR, CDR2 FQNEAQ (reference sequence). V gave up 4 bases and J gave up 2 bases; unmatched junction bases: 13. Full variable domain (remainder filled in from reference TRBV7-9 and TRBJ2-3): DTGVSQNPRHKITKRGQNVTFRCDPISEHNRLYWYRQTLGQGPEFLTYFQNEAQLEKSRLLSDRFSAERPKGSFSTLEIQRTEQGDSAMYLCASSSPFGASGTTDTQYFGPGTRLTVL.

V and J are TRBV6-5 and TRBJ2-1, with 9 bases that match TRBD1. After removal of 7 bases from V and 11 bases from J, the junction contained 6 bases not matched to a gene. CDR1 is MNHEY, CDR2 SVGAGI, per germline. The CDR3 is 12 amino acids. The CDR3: CASTRDRVKQFF. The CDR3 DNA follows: TGTGCCAGCACCCGGGACAGGGTTAAGCAGTTCTTC.

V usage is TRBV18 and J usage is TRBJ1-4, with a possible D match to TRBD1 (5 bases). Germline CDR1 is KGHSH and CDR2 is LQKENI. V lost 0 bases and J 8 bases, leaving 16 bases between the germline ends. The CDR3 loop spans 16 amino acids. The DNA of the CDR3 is TGTGCCAGCTCACCACCGTCGGAGGGACCGGGAGAAAAACTGTTTTTT. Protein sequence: CASSPPSEGPGEKLFF.

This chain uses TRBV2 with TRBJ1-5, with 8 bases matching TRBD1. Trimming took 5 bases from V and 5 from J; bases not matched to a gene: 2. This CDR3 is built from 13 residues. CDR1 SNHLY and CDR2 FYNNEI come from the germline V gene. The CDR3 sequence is CASSPGGYQPQHF. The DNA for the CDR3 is TGTGCCAGCAGTCCAGGGGGCTATCAGCCCCAGCATTTT.

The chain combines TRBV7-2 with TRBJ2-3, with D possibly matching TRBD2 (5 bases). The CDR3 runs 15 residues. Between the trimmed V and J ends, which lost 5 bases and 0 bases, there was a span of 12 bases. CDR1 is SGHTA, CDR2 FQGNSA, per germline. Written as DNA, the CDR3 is TGTGCCAGCAGCCGATGGAGCGGTAGCACAGATACGCAGTATTTT. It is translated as CASSRWSGSTDTQYF. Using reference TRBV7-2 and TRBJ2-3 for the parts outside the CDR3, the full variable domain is GAGVSQSPSNKVTEKGKDVELRCDPISGHTALYWYRQSLGQGLEFLIYFQGNSAPDKSGLPSDRFSAERTGGSVSTLTIQRTQQEDSAVYLCASSRWSGSTDTQYFGPGTRLTVL.

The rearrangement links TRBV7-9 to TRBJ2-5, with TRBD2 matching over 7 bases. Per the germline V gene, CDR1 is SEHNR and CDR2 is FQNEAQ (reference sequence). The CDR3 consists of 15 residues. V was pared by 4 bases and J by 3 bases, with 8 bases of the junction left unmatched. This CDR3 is CASSSRGEGEETQYF. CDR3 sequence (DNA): TGTGCCAGCAGCTCTAGAGGGGAGGGAGAAGAGACCCAGTACTTC.

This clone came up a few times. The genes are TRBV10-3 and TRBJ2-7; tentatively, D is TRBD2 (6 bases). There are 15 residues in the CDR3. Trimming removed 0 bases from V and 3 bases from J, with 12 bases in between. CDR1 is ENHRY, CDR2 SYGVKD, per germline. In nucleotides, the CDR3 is TGTGCCATCAGTGAGTCTTTAGCGGCCAACTACGAGCAGTACTTC. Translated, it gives CAISESLAANYEQYF.